This T cell receptor beta chain came from a study of cytomegalovirus exposure and HLA in healthy donors. Study-level findings and limits: A few of the chains that were CMV-associated were confirmed in vitro to be specific for CMV antigens.

As to this clone: What it binds is not known.

The CDR3 has 14 residues. Trimming removed 4 bases from V and 7 bases from J; junction bases left unmatched: 10. CDR1 is MDHEN and CDR2 is SYDVKM in the germline V gene. 60 Vbeta and 13 Jbeta primers were used in PCR. Assay used: immunoSEQ multiplex PCR; TCRdb lists only in-frame clones, some missing. The sample lists around 130,000 clones, 75% to 80% occurring once. The source material was PBMCs. The chain combines TRBV28 with TRBJ2-7; TRBD2 agrees at 7 bases. The receptor was derived from a woman aged 55-69 years in good health and CMV-seronegative. CDR3 DNA sequence: TGTGCCAGCAGTTCTAGCGGCGAGGCTGAAGAGCAGTACTTC. Translated, it gives CASSSSGEAEEQYF. Combining the CDR3 with reference TRBV28 and TRBJ2-7 gives the whole variable domain DVKVTQSSRYLVKRTGEKVFLECVQDMDHENMFWYRQDPGLGLRLIYFSYDVKMKEKGDIPEGYSVSREKKERFSLILESASTNQTSMYLCASSSSGEAEEQYFGPGTRLTVT.